The rows below give T cell receptor beta chains drawn from one sample of a study of regulatory T cells in long-lasting Graves disease. TCRdb re-analysed the multiplex PCR reads in MiXCR, keeping a single row per CDR3 protein. This repertoire shows 450,000 to 500,000 distinct CDR3 sequences, 15% to 20% found once; its top ten account for about 12%. These data were also filed under a second study, of T cells in Graves' hyperthyroidism and ophthalmopathy.

The material was peripheral blood mononuclear cells (PBMCs), obtained at new diagnosis, from a patient treated with antithyroid drugs. These TCRs come from a man between 35 and 55 years old with Graves disease. Each CDR3 is given with its conserved first and last residue. The order of the fields is clone size, J gene, D gene, V gene, CDR3 DNA, CDR3 protein. A D gene is named only where the DNA matches it firmly. Only part of the rows carry a size: once, few, many, or a class if the clone is expanded.

>many|TRBJ2-3|NA|TRBV15
TGTGCCACCAGCAGAGCCCTTCCGCCGGCGGATACGCAGTATTTT
CATSRALPPADTQYF
>few|TRBJ1-3|TRBD1|TRBV12-3/TRBV12-4
TGTGCCAGCAATCCCCGAGGGGGCTTCACCTCTGGAAACACCATATATTTT
CASNPRGGFTSGNTIYF
>NA|TRBJ1-5|NA|TRBV15
TGTGCCACCAGCCCACGAACCCAGGCTCAGCCCCAGCATTTT
CATSPRTQAQPQHF
>many|TRBJ2-7|NA|TRBV28
TGTGCCAGCAGTTTACTAGCGACACACTCCTACGAGCAGTACTTC
CASSLLATHSYEQYF
>many|TRBJ2-5|TRBD2|TRBV28
TGTGCCAGCAGTTCGACTAGCGGGTACCAAGAGACCCAGTACTTC
CASSSTSGYQETQYF
>many|TRBJ2-5|NA|TRBV28
TGTGCCAGCAGTTTATCCCCGATGGCCCAGTACTTC
CASSLSPMAQYF
>NA|TRBJ2-7|NA|TRBV25-1
TGTGCCAGCAGCGGAGGGGGGGGAATCTCCTACGAGCAGTACTTC
CASSGGGGISYEQYF
>few|TRBJ2-5|TRBD1|TRBV7-2
TGTGCCAGCAGCTTAGGTGGGACAGGCCTCCAAGAGACCCAGTACTTC
CASSLGGTGLQETQYF
>many|TRBJ2-3|NA|TRBV11-2
TGTGCCAGCAGCCCACGACAGCGACCTAGCACAGATACGCAGTATTTT
CASSPRQRPSTDTQYF
>NA|TRBJ2-3|NA|TRBV19
TGTGCCAGTAGTATCTCCGGACCTAGCACAGATACGCAGTATTTT
CASSISGPSTDTQYF
>many|TRBJ2-1|NA|TRBV15
TGTGCCACCAGCAGAGAGACAGGAAGGTCCAATGAGCAGTTCTTC
CATSRETGRSNEQFF
>NA|TRBJ1-2|NA|TRBV6-1
TGTGCCAGCGCTGGGGGGGACCAGGGATATGGCTACACCTTC
CASAGGDQGYGYTF
>few|TRBJ2-2|TRBD1|TRBV5-1
TGCGCCAGCAGACAGGGGGCGAACACCGGGGAGCTGTTTTTT
CASRQGANTGELFF